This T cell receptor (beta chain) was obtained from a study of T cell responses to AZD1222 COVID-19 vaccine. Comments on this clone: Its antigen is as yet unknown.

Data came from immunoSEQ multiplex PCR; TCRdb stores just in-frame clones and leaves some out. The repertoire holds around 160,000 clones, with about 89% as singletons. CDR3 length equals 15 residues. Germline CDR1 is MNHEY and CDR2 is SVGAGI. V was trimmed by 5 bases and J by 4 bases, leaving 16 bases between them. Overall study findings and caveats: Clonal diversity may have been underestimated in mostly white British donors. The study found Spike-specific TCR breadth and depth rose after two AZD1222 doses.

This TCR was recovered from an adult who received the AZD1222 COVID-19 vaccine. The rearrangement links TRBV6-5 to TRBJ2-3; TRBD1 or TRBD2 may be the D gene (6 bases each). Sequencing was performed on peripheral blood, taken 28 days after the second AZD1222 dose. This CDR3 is CASSSQGGLSDTQYF. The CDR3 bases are TGTGCCAGCAGTAGCCAAGGGGGGCTTTCAGATACGCAGTATTTT.